These 25 T cell receptor beta chains were all obtained from the same sample, sequenced in a study of blood T cell repertoires in COVID-19. TCRdb keeps only in-frame clones here, not all; method: immunoSEQ multiplex PCR. The top ten clones hold roughly an eighth of a sample with tens of thousands of clones, approximately 91% of them seen once. The specimen sequenced was peripheral blood. The origin of the receptors is a woman aged 60 to 75 with active COVID-19.

The chain combines TRBV20-1 with TRBJ1-2; TRBD1 matches 9 bases. The V and J ends lost 4 bases and 6 bases, in that order; junction bases with no gene match: 12. The CDR3 runs to 15 residues. CDR1 is DFQATT, CDR2 SNEGSKA, per germline (reference sequence). The CDR3 DNA is TGCAGTGCTAATGACAGGGGGTTATCGATTAATGGCTACACCTTC. The encoded protein is CSANDRGLSINGYTF.

This clone was seen only once. This chain links TRBV4-2 with TRBJ2-7; 7 nucleotides line up with TRBD1. The trim removed 0 bases at V and 0 bases at J, leaving 2 bases unmatched. Per the germline V gene, CDR1 is LGHNA and CDR2 is YNFKEQ. CDR3 length: 15 amino acids. Here the CDR3 reads CASSQEGTASYEQYF. As DNA, the CDR3 is TGTGCCAGCAGCCAAGAGGGGACAGCCTCCTACGAGCAGTACTTC.

The V call is TRBV5-1, the J call TRBJ1-2, with D possibly TRBD1 on 6 matching bases. There are 14 residues in the CDR3. Trimming stripped 1 base from V and 5 bases from J, with 12 bases between. Germline V gene sequence: CDR1 SGHRS, CDR2 YFSETQ. In DNA, the CDR3 is TGCGCCAGCAGCTTGCAGGACAGTGTTTATGGCTACACCTTC. Its translation is CASSLQDSVYGYTF.

The chain recombines TRBV3-1 (or the pseudogene TRBV3-2) with TRBJ2-4; unclear D gene. CDR1 and CDR2 from the germline V gene are LGHDT and YNNKEL (reference sequence). V lost 4 bases and J 5 bases, leaving 21 bases between the germline ends. The CDR3 covers 17 residues. CDR3 protein: CASSPQAPICKENIQYF. As DNA, the CDR3 is TGTGCCAGCAGCCCTCAGGCTCCCATTTGCAAAGAAAACATTCAGTACTTC.

CDR3 nucleotide sequence: TGTGCCAGCAGTTTATCCTCTCCTTTGTGGGGCGGCACAGATACGCAGTATTTT. This codes for CASSLSSPLWGGTDTQYF. This chain uses TRBV27 with TRBJ2-3, with a possible D match to TRBD1 (5 bases). The V end lost 0 bases, the J end lost 1 base, and 17 bases lay between the germline ends. The CDR3 sequence is 18 residues long. Looked up from germline, CDR1 is MNHEY and CDR2 is SMNVEV (reference sequence).

This chain connects TRBV5-5 to TRBJ2-5; 11 bases match TRBD1. This CDR3 region has 14 residues. V gave up 4 bases and J gave up 7 bases; unmatched junction bases: 6. Germline CDR1 SGHKS, CDR2 YYEKEE (reference sequence). The CDR3 loop reads CASSGQGAEGTQYF. In DNA form, the CDR3 reads TGTGCCAGCAGCGGACAGGGGGCCGAAGGGACCCAGTACTTC.

The CDR3 protein is CASSLLWTGQGGTMNTEAFF. The CDR3 coding sequence is TGCGCCAGCAGCTTGTTGTGGACAGGCCAGGGGGGTACTATGAACACTGAAGCTTTCTTT. The rearrangement uses TRBV5-1 and TRBJ1-1; TRBD1 matches at 7 bases. The CDR3 is 20 residues long. CDR1 and CDR2 (germline): SGHRS, YFSETQ. Trimming at V came to 1 base and at J to 0 bases, leaving 18 bases not matched to a gene.

A remark on this clone: Other DNA sequences in this sample translate to the same CDR3. The chain employs TRBV6-1 and TRBJ2-7; D uncertain. With 3 bases removed from V and 4 bases from J, the gap between germline ends came to 4 bases. The CDR3 sequence is 11 residues long. In germline, CDR1 is MNHNS, CDR2 SASEGT. CDR3 loop: CASSEYYEQYF. In DNA, the CDR3 is TGTGCCAGCAGTGAGTATTACGAGCAGTACTTC.

The chain has TRBV5-1 and TRBJ1-4; 7 positions match TRBD1. This CDR3 has 16 residues. The V segment lost 2 bases and the J segment 2 bases; nucleotides outside the gene matches: 6. Germline V gene data show CDR1 as SGHRS and CDR2 as YFSETQ. The DNA of the CDR3 is TGCGCCAGCAGCTTTGGCCCGGGACAGACTAATGAAAAACTGTTTTTT. The encoded protein is CASSFGPGQTNEKLFF.

The rearrangement links TRBV9 to TRBJ1-6; D gene unclear. The CDR3 is 13 residues long. V was trimmed by 0 bases and J by 6 bases, leaving 4 bases between them. Germline loops: CDR1 SGDLS, CDR2 YYNGEE. The CDR3: CASSVESNSPLHF. As DNA, the CDR3 is TGTGCCAGCAGCGTAGAGAGTAATTCACCCCTCCACTTT.

The J gene is TRBJ1-5, the V gene TRBV5-8, with D possibly TRBD1 on 6 matching bases. The CDR3 contains 13 residues. The germline V gene has CDR1 SGHTS and CDR2 YDEGEE. V lost 3 bases to trimming and J lost 5 bases, with 9 bases between them. For the CDR3, the DNA is TGTGCCAGCAGCTGGGGGGGCCATCAGCCCCAGCATTTT. It yields the protein CASSWGGHQPQHF.

The CDR3 sequence: CASSRSGGTYEQYF. As DNA, the CDR3 is TGTGCCAGCAGCCGTAGCGGTGGGACCTACGAGCAGTACTTC. The genes are TRBV3-1 (or the pseudogene TRBV3-2) and TRBJ2-7; possibly TRBD2 for D (6 bases). Germline loops: CDR1 LGHDT, CDR2 YNNKEL (reference sequence). The V end was cut by 4 bases, the J end by 2 bases, with 12 bases between. The CDR3 runs to 14 residues.

V is TRBV2 and J is TRBJ2-2; 10 bases line up with TRBD1. Germline CDR1 SNHLY, CDR2 FYNNEI. Trimming cost V 6 bases and J 5 bases; bases outside gene matches: 6. The CDR3 totals 15 residues. CDR3 region: CASRVDRGVTGELFF. The CDR3 DNA is TGTGCCAGCAGGGTGGACAGGGGGGTTACCGGGGAGCTGTTTTTT.

V usage is TRBV6-5 and J usage is TRBJ1-1, with 8 bases fitting TRBD1. CDR1 is MNHEY, CDR2 SVGAGI, per germline. V lost 5 bases and J lost 4; bases outside the gene matches: 6. CDR3 length equals 14 residues. This chain's CDR3 is CASSPSQGATEAFF. CDR3 DNA sequence: TGTGCCAGCAGTCCATCGCAGGGGGCCACTGAAGCTTTCTTT.

V gene TRBV11-2 combines with J gene TRBJ1-2; 7 bases are a match to TRBD1. Germline CDR1 reads SGHAT; CDR2 reads FQNNGV. The J segment lost 13 bases and the V segment lost 0 bases, leaving 8 bases of the junction unmatched. The CDR3 spans 13 residues. In DNA form, the CDR3 reads TGTGCCAGCAGCTTAGATGTAGGGGGCCCGCTCACCTTC. Amino acids: CASSLDVGGPLTF.

The chain recombines TRBV2 with TRBJ1-4; D is possibly TRBD1 (5 bases). Trimming took off 0 bases at V and 2 bases at J, with 7 bases between the two ends. Per germline, CDR1 SNHLY and CDR2 FYNNEI. The CDR3 covers 15 residues. CDR3 sequence: CASSEAGGTNEKLFF. The CDR3 bases are TGTGCCAGCAGTGAAGCCGGGGGGACTAATGAAAAACTGTTTTTT.

The chain is built from TRBV6-5 and TRBJ2-7; unclear D gene. With 6 bases removed from V and 9 bases from J, the gap between germline ends came to 12 bases. Per germline, CDR1 MNHEY and CDR2 SVGAGI. The CDR3 runs 11 residues. The CDR3 DNA sequence: TGTGCCAGCAGAGACATTATACCGCAGTACTTC. Its translation is CASRDIIPQYF.

V is TRBV6-2 or TRBV6-3 and J is TRBJ1-2; 7 bases are a match to TRBD1. The germline CDR1 and CDR2 sequences are MNHEY and SVGEGT. CDR3 size: 17 residues. V gave up 2 bases and J gave up 4 bases; unmatched junction bases: 13. CDR3 sequence reads: CASSYRPGQTTFYGYTF. In DNA form, the CDR3 reads TGTGCCAGCAGTTACCGGCCGGGACAGACAACCTTCTATGGCTACACCTTC.

J is TRBJ1-5 and V is TRBV2; D is uncertain. The CDR3 covers 17 residues. CDR1 SNHLY and CDR2 FYNNEI come from the germline V gene. Trimming removed 4 bases from V and 6 bases from J, with 22 bases in between. CDR3 nucleotides: TGTGCCAGCAGTGGCCAACTACACTTGGCGAGTGGTCAGCCCCAGCATTTT. It is translated as CASSGQLHLASGQPQHF.

The V gene is TRBV18, the J gene TRBJ1-1; D is uncertain. This CDR3 is built from 12 residues. Germline V gives CDR1 KGHSH, CDR2 LQKENI. With 9 bases removed from V and 6 bases from J, the gap between germline ends came to 14 bases. The CDR3, as DNA: TGTGCCAGTCGCGGGGAGGCCGCTGAAGCTTTCTTT. This gives the protein CASRGEAAEAFF.

The rearrangement uses TRBV21-1 and TRBJ1-3. TRBV21-1 corresponds to a pseudogene. This CDR3 is 16 amino acids long. The CDR3 DNA reads as TGTGCCAGCAGTCCTAGTGACCGCCGCTCTGGAAACACCATATATTTT. This encodes CASSPSDRRSGNTIYF.

This clone was found a few times. V usage is TRBV30 and J usage is TRBJ2-2, with D perhaps TRBD1 (6 bases). Germline V gives CDR1 GTSNPN, CDR2 SVGIG (reference sequence). V was shortened by 4 bases and J by 2 bases, with 17 bases between the two germline ends. The CDR3 is 16 residues long. CDR3 sequence (DNA): TGTGCCTGGACGGGACCTGACAGGACCAACACCGGGGAGCTGTTTTTT. This sequence encodes CAWTGPDRTNTGELFF.

The chain recombines TRBV6-4 with TRBJ1-6; the D gene is possibly TRBD1 (6 bases). Trimming stripped 4 bases from V and 7 bases from J, with 8 bases between. The CDR3 is made up of 13 amino acids. CDR1 and CDR2 (germline): MRHNA, SNTAGT. This CDR3 is CASSAGQNSPLHF. CDR3 DNA sequence: TGTGCCAGCAGTGCTGGACAGAATTCACCCCTCCACTTT.

The chain links TRBV12-3 or TRBV12-4 to TRBJ1-6; D not resolved. The CDR3 has 12 residues. V lost 3 bases, J lost 9 bases, and 6 bases lay in between. The chain's CDR3 is CASSFEGSPLHF. The CDR3 nucleotides are TGTGCCAGCAGTTTTGAGGGTTCACCCCTCCACTTT.

The CDR3 coding sequence is TGTGCCAGCTCACCACCGACAGGGTTTTTCAACGAGCAGTACTTC. Amino acids: CASSPPTGFFNEQYF. J is TRBJ2-7 and V is TRBV18; 7 bases fit TRBD1. The ends lost 0 bases at V and 5 bases at J; junction bases unmatched: 7. Germline V gene sequence: CDR1 KGHSH, CDR2 LQKENI. This CDR3 has 15 residues.